Listed below are T cell receptor beta chains from one sample, sequenced in a study of T cell changes during pregnancy in multiple sclerosis. The assay was immunoSEQ multiplex PCR, and TCRdb's table has in-frame clones only and misses some. The data show 45,000 to 65,000 clones, approximately 90% seen once. The input for sequencing was CD4+ T cells from peripheral blood mononuclear cells, taken after pregnancy. These receptors were taken from a female donor with multiple sclerosis, enrolled in a pregnancy study. Each CDR3 is given with its conserved first and last residue. D genes are given only for firm matches. Clone size is shown for a subset of rows, as once, few, many or a class of expanded clone.

TRBD1	TRBV5-4	TRBJ1-2	few	CASSPRTGGMRGYTF	TGTGCCAGCAGCCCGAGGACAGGGGGAATGCGTGGCTACACCTTC
TRBD1	TRBV7-2	TRBJ1-1	NA	CASSLGTGNTEAFF	TGTGCCAGCAGCTTAGGGACAGGGAACACTGAAGCTTTCTTT
NA	TRBV6-5	TRBJ1-1	NA	CASRRNRATEAFF	TGTGCCAGCAGAAGGAACAGGGCCACTGAAGCTTTCTTT
TRBD1	TRBV5-1	TRBJ2-1	NA	CASSLAGTGGTNEQFF	TGCGCCAGCAGCTTGGCCGGGACAGGGGGGACCAATGAGCAGTTCTTC
NA	TRBV10-3	TRBJ2-3	NA	CAISEGSTDTQYF	TGTGCCATCAGTGAGGGCTCCACAGATACGCAGTATTTT
NA	TRBV9	TRBJ2-3	NA	CASSEVGSGATDTQYF	TGTGCCAGCAGCGAAGTCGGTAGCGGAGCCACAGATACGCAGTATTTT
NA	TRBV4-3	TRBJ2-7	NA	CASSPSAQQSYEQYF	TGCGCCAGCAGCCCTAGCGCCCAACAATCTTACGAGCAGTACTTC
NA	TRBV7-9	TRBJ2-5	few	CASSLESATGTQYF	TGTGCCAGCAGCTTAGAAAGCGCCACGGGGACCCAGTACTTC
NA	TRBV10-3	TRBJ1-1	few	CAISGPTTGMNTEAFF	TGTGCCATCAGTGGGCCGACAACCGGAATGAACACTGAAGCTTTCTTT
TRBD2	TRBV11-2	TRBJ2-1	NA	CASSLGLGYNEQFF	TGTGCCAGCAGCTTGGGACTAGGCTACAATGAGCAGTTCTTC
NA	TRBV6-6	TRBJ2-5	NA	CASSYEKETQYF	TGTGCCAGCAGTTACGAGAAAGAGACCCAGTACTTC
NA	TRBV19	TRBJ1-1	NA	CASKGIPNTEAFF	TGTGCCAGTAAGGGGATTCCGAACACTGAAGCTTTCTTT
TRBD1	TRBV6-1	TRBJ1-1	few	CASSGTGARAFF	TGTGCCAGCAGTGGCACAGGGGCACGAGCTTTCTTT
NA	TRBV30	TRBJ2-2	NA	CAWSGHGSFNTGELFF	TGTGCCTGGAGTGGCCACGGGAGCTTCAACACCGGGGAGCTGTTTTTT
NA	TRBV25-1	TRBJ1-4	NA	CASSETRAGNEKLFF	TGTGCCAGCAGTGAGACGAGGGCCGGTAATGAAAAACTGTTTTTT
NA	TRBV7-8	TRBJ2-5	NA	CASSLATTGDSWVGTQYF	TGTGCCAGCAGCTTAGCGACGACGGGAGACAGTTGGGTGGGGACCCAGTACTTC
NA	TRBV2	TRBJ2-1	NA	CASSLAGFGNEQFF	TGTGCCAGCTCTCTGGCGGGATTCGGCAATGAGCAGTTCTTC
TRBD1	TRBV7-6	TRBJ2-3	NA	CASSLGTGAFSSTDTQYF	TGTGCCAGCAGCTTAGGGACAGGGGCCTTTTCAAGCACAGATACGCAGTATTTT
TRBD2	TRBV7-9	TRBJ2-7	NA	CASSRTSGYGYEQYF	TGTGCCAGCAGCCGGACTAGCGGGTATGGTTACGAGCAGTACTTC
NA	TRBV11-3	TRBJ2-3	NA	CASSQTDTDTQYF	TGTGCCAGCAGCCAGACAGATACAGATACGCAGTATTTT